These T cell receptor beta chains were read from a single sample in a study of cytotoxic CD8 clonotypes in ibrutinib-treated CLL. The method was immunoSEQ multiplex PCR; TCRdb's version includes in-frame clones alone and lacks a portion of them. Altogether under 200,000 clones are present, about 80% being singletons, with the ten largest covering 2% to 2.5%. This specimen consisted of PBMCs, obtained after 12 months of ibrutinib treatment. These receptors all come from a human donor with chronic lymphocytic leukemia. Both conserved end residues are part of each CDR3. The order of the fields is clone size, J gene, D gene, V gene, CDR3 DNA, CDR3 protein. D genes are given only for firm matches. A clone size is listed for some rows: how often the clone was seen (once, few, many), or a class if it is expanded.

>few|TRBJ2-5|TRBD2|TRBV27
TGTGCCAGCAGTTTATCCCGGACTAGCGGGAGGGCAGCAGAGACCCAGTACTTC
CASSLSRTSGRAAETQYF
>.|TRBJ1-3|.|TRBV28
TGTGCCAGCAGTTTGTTTCTAGGGACCCCTGGAAACACCATATATTTT
CASSLFLGTPGNTIYF
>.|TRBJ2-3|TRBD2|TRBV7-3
TGTGCCAGCAGCATTAGCGGGAGTGTTCCTACGCAGTATTTT
CASSISGSVPTQYF
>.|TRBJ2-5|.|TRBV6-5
TGTGCCAGCAGTTACTCTTGGGGAGTCGGGGAGACCCAGTACTTC
CASSYSWGVGETQYF
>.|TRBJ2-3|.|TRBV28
TGTGCCAGCAGTTTAGGGGCCACGGATACGCAGTATTTT
CASSLGATDTQYF
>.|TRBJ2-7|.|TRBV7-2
TGTGCCAGCAGCTTAGTGGCGGGGAGCTACGAGCAGTACTTC
CASSLVAGSYEQYF
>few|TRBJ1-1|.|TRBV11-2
TGTGCCAGCAGCTTAGATCAGGCTTTTGAAGCTTTCTTT
CASSLDQAFEAFF
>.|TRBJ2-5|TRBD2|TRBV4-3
TGCGCCAGCAGCCGAGGGACTAGCGGGAGTACAGAGACCCAGTACTTC
CASSRGTSGSTETQYF
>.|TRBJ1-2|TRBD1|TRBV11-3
TGTGCCAGCAGCCTGCAAACGGGACAGGGTGACTATGGCTACACCTTC
CASSLQTGQGDYGYTF
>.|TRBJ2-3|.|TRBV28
TGTGCCAGCAGTTACGGGACTCTCACAGATACGCAGTATTTT
CASSYGTLTDTQYF
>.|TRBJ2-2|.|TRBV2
TGTGCCAGCAGGAGGGGAACCGGGACTAACACCGGGGAGCTGTTTTTT
CASRRGTGTNTGELFF
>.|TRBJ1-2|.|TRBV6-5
TGTGCCAGCAGTTCCAACATGGGGACGGGGAACTATGGCTACACCTTC
CASSSNMGTGNYGYTF
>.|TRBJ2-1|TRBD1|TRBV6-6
TGTGCCAGCAGCCTTACAGGGGGCGGGAATGAGCAGTTCTTC
CASSLTGGGNEQFF
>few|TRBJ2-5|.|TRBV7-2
TGTGCCAGCAGCTTAACACAAGAGACCCAGTACTTC
CASSLTQETQYF
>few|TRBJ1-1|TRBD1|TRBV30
TGTGCCTGGGGGACAGGGGGCACTGAAGCTTTCTTT
CAWGTGGTEAFF
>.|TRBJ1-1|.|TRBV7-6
TGTGCCAGCAGCTTAAACCGGAACACTGAAGCTTTCTTT
CASSLNRNTEAFF
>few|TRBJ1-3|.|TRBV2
TGTGCCAGCAGTGGAGACAGATTCCCTGGAAACACCATATATTTT
CASSGDRFPGNTIYF
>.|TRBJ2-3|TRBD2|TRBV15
TGTGCCACCAGCTCGGGACTAGCGGGAGGCTTTAGCACAGATACGCAGTATTTT
CATSSGLAGGFSTDTQYF
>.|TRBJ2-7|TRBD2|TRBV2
TGTGCCAGCAGTAGCCGACTAGCGGGCCCTGGCGAGCAGTACTTC
CASSSRLAGPGEQYF
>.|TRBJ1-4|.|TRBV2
TGTGCCAGCGGAACGAGCGGGACTAGAGGAGAAAAACTGTTTTTT
CASGTSGTRGEKLFF
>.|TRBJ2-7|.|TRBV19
TGTGCCAGTAGCAAAATTACAGGGCTCTCCTACGAGCAGTACTTC
CASSKITGLSYEQYF
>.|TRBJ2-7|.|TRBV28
TGTGCCAGCAGACCCCCTGGCAGGGCCGCCTACGAGCAGTACTTC
CASRPPGRAAYEQYF
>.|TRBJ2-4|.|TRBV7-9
TGTGCCAGCAGCTTATCCGGGGGGCATACGTACAAAAACATTCAGTACTTC
CASSLSGGHTYKNIQYF
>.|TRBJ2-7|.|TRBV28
TGTGCCAGCACCCTACAAGGACGTTCGGAGCAGTACTTC
CASTLQGRSEQYF
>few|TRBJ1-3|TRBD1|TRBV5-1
TGCGCCAGCAGCTGGACAGGGAGCGACTCTGGAAACACCATATATTTT
CASSWTGSDSGNTIYF
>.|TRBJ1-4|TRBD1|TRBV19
TGTGCCAGTAGATCGCCGGGACAGGCTGAAAAACTGTTTTTT
CASRSPGQAEKLFF
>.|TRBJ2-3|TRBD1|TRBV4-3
TGCGCCAGCAGCCAAGTCGGGCGGGGACAGGGGGGCGCGGGGACGCAGTATTTT
CASSQVGRGQGGAGTQYF